Listed below are T cell receptor beta chains from one sample, sequenced in a study of T cell responses to AZD1222 COVID-19 vaccine. Profiling relied on immunoSEQ multiplex PCR, and the TCRdb table lists in-frame clones only, not all of them. The sample holds approximately 130,000 clones; 75% to 95% are singletons and the top ten take 4.2%. Sequenced here: peripheral blood, sampled 28 days after the second dose of the MenACWY control vaccine. The receptors originated from an adult who received the MenACWY meningococcal vaccine as a control. Each CDR3 is given with its conserved first and last residue. Fields, in order: J gene, V gene, CDR3 protein.

>TRBJ2-3|TRBV2
CATRSEAASTDTQYF
>TRBJ1-1|TRBV6-6
CASSFTTIYTEAFF
>TRBJ1-5|TRBV7-9
CASSSRFNQPQHF
>TRBJ1-6|TRBV15
CATSRELTTGDSPLHF
>TRBJ2-3|TRBV6-4
CASSEGGTTDTQYF
>TRBJ1-1|TRBV30
CAWTGASEAFF
>TRBJ1-6|TRBV20-1
CSASGESSYNSPLHF
>TRBJ2-2|TRBV7-8
CASSLDSNTGELFF
>TRBJ2-1|TRBV5-8
CASTPTDASYNEQFF
>TRBJ1-2|TRBV7-9
CASSPGVLANYGYTF
>TRBJ1-1|TRBV27
CASSLVDNTEAFF
>TRBJ2-2|TRBV7-3
CASSLNGKVGAGELFF
>TRBJ1-2|TRBV6-5
CASRPTGGIYGYTF
>TRBJ2-7|TRBV4-1
CASSHWGEQYF
>TRBJ2-5|TRBV7-2
CASSSRPSGQVAGETQYF
>TRBJ1-6|TRBV27
CASSSRETSPLHF
>TRBJ1-6|TRBV5-1
CASSFSRTGENSPLHF
>TRBJ2-5|TRBV29-1
CSVAGAAETQYF
>TRBJ2-5|TRBV7-4
CASSRPGTSGRVYQETQYF
>TRBJ2-7|TRBV5-1
CASSLQGLVSYEQYF
>TRBJ2-7|TRBV29-1
CSVLGRSYEQYF
>TRBJ2-4|TRBV19
CASSTIGAGDIQYF
>TRBJ1-1|TRBV7-9
CASSSSPGTTYTEAFF